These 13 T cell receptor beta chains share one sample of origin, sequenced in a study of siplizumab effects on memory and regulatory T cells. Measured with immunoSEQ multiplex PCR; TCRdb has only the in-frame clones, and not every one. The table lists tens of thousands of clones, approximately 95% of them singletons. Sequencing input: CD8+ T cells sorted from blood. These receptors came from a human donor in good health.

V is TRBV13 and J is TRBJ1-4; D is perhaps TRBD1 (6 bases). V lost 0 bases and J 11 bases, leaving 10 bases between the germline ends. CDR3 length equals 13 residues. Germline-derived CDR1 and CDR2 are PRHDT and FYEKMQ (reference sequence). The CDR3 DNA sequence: TGTGCCAGCAGCTTAGGTGAGGGGGGGAAACTGTTTTTT. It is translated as CASSLGEGGKLFF.

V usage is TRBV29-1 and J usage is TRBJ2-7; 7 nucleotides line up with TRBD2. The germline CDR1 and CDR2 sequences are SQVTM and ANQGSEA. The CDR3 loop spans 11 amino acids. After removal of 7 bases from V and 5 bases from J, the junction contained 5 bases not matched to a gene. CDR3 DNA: TGCAGCGGGGCTAGCGGCCACGAGCAGTACTTC. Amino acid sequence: CSGASGHEQYF.

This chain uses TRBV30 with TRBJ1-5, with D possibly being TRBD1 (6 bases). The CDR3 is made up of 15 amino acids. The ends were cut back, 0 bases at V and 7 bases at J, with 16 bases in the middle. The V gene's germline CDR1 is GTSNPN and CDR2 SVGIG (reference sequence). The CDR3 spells CAWSVRTTGRQPQHF. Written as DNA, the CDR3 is TGTGCCTGGAGTGTTAGGACTACAGGGAGGCAGCCCCAGCATTTT.

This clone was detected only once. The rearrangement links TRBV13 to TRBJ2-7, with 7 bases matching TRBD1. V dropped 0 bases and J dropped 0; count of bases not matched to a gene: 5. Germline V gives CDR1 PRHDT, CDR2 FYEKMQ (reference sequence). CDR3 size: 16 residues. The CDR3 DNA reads TGTGCCAGCAGCTTAGGCGGGGACAGTAGCTCCTACGAGCAGTACTTC. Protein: CASSLGGDSSSYEQYF.

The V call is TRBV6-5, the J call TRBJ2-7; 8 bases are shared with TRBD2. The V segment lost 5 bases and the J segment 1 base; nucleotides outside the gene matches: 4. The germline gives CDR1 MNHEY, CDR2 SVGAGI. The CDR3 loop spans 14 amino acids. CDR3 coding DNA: TGTGCCAGCAGTCCGGGACTAGGTTCCTACGAGCAGTACTTC. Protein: CASSPGLGSYEQYF.

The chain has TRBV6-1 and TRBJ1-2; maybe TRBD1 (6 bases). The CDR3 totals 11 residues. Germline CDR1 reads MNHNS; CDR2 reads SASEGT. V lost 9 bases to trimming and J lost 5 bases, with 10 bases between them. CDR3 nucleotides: TGTGCCAGAAGGACAGAATATGGCTACACCTTC. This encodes CARRTEYGYTF.

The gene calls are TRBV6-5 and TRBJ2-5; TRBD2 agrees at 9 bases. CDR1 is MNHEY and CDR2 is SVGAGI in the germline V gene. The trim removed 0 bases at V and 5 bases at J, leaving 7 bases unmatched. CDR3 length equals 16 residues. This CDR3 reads CASSYSGLAIWETQYF. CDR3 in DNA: TGTGCCAGCAGTTACTCCGGACTAGCGATCTGGGAGACCCAGTACTTC.

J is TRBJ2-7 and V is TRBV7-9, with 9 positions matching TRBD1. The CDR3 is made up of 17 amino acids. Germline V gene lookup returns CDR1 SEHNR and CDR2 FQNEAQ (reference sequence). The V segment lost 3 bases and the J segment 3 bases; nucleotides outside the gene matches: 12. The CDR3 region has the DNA TGTGCCAGCAGCTTCTCTCACCCGGACAGGGGTAGCTACGAGCAGTACTTC. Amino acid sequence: CASSFSHPDRGSYEQYF.

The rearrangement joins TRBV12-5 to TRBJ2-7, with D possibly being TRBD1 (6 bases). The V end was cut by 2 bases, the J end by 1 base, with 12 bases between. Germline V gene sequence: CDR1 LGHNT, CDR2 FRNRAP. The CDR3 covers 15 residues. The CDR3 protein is CASGLNRESSYEQYF. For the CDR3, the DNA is TGTGCTAGTGGTTTGAACAGGGAGAGTTCCTACGAGCAGTACTTC.

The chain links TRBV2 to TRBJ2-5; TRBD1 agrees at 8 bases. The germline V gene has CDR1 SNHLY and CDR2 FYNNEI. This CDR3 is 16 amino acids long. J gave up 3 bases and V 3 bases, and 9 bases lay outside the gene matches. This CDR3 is CASSDTTGATKETQYF. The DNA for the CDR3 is TGTGCCAGCAGTGACACGACAGGGGCCACCAAAGAGACCCAGTACTTC.

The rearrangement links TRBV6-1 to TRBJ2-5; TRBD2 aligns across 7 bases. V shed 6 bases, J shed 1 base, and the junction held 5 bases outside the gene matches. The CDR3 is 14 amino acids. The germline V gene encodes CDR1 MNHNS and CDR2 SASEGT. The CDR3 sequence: CASRLLASQETQYF. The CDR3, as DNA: TGTGCCAGCAGACTACTAGCGTCCCAAGAGACCCAGTACTTC.

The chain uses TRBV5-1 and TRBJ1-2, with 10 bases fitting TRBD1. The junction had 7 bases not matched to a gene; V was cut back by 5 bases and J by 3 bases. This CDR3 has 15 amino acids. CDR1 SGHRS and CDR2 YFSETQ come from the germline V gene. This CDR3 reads CASRLWTGGDYGYTF. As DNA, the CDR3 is TGCGCCAGCAGACTCTGGACAGGGGGAGACTATGGCTACACCTTC.

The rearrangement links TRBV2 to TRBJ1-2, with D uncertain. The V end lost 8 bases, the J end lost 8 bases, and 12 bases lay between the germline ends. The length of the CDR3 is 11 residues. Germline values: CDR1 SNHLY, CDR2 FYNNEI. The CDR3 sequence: CASGESHGYTF. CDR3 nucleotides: TGTGCCAGCGGAGAAAGCCACGGCTACACCTTC.